This is a list of T cell receptor beta chains from one sample in a study of CD8 T cells in Susac syndrome. Each CDR3 protein gets one entry after TCRdb re-called the immunoSEQ multiplex PCR reads with MiXCR. The data hold hundreds of thousands of distinct CDR3 sequences, with approximately 95% observed a single time. The sample consisted of CD4+ T cells from PBMCs. These receptors came from a human donor with multiple sclerosis. CDR3s include the opening cysteine and the closing phenylalanine or tryptophan. Fields, in order: clone size, D gene, J gene, V gene, CDR3 protein, CDR3 DNA. A D gene is named only where the DNA matches it firmly. Clone size is shown for a subset of rows, as once, few, many or a class of expanded clone.

>-|TRBD1|TRBJ1-2|TRBV20-1
CSARARQGPYGYTF
TGCAGTGCTAGAGCCAGACAGGGACCCTATGGCTACACCTTC
>-|-|TRBJ1-5|TRBV7-8
CASSLMSVNQPQHF
TGTGCCAGCAGCTTAATGTCTGTGAATCAGCCCCAGCATTTT
>-|-|TRBJ2-4|TRBV6-2/TRBV6-3
CASSYYRRGAKNIQYF
TGTGCCAGCAGTTACTACAGGAGGGGGGCCAAAAACATTCAGTACTTC
>-|-|TRBJ1-2|TRBV2
CASSEGGGRQGRYGYTF
TGTGCCAGCAGTGAAGGGGGGGGAAGGCAGGGACGATATGGCTACACCTTC
>-|TRBD1|TRBJ1-1|TRBV5-1
CASSTGTGGTEAFF
TGCGCCAGCAGCACCGGGACAGGGGGAACTGAAGCTTTCTTT
>-|-|TRBJ1-2|TRBV6-1
CASSRTASRTNYGYTF
TGTGCCAGCAGCAGGACGGCCTCTCGGACTAACTATGGCTACACCTTC
>-|-|TRBJ1-1|TRBV7-2
CATGVEAFF
TGTGCCACCGGGGTTGAAGCTTTCTTT
>-|TRBD1|TRBJ1-2|TRBV15
CATSSRTGINYGYTF
TGTGCCACCAGCAGCCGGACAGGGATTAACTATGGCTACACCTTC
>-|-|TRBJ2-3|TRBV19
CASSEGYVGTDTQYF
TGTGCCAGTAGTGAGGGGTATGTGGGCACAGATACGCAGTATTTT
>few|-|TRBJ2-2|TRBV27
CASSLLTGELFF
TGTGCCAGCAGTTTATTGACCGGGGAGCTGTTTTTT
>-|-|TRBJ2-5|TRBV20-1
CSARVQVGGTQYF
TGCAGTGCTAGGGTCCAGGTCGGGGGGACCCAGTACTTC
>-|TRBD1|TRBJ2-4|TRBV27
CASSLRGTGAIQYF
TGTGCCAGCAGCCTCCGTGGGACAGGGGCCATTCAGTACTTC
>-|-|TRBJ2-1|TRBV6-5
CASSYTGIQFF
TGTGCCAGCAGTTATACAGGGATACAGTTCTTC
>-|-|TRBJ2-3|TRBV29-1
CSVGAPNLATRGTDTQYF
TGCAGCGTTGGTGCGCCCAACCTAGCTACTAGGGGGACAGATACGCAGTATTTT
>-|TRBD2|TRBJ2-1|TRBV20-1
CSARVGGAVSYNEQFF
TGCAGTGCTAGAGTCGGGGGGGCTGTGTCCTACAATGAGCAGTTCTTC
>-|-|TRBJ2-5|TRBV12-3/TRBV12-4
CASSISGGPGETQYF
TGTGCCAGCAGCATTTCCGGGGGCCCGGGGGAGACCCAGTACTTC
>-|TRBD1|TRBJ2-1|TRBV27
CASSPRGQRIGEEQFF
TGTGCCAGCAGTCCTAGGGGACAGAGGATAGGTGAGGAGCAGTTCTTC
>-|TRBD1|TRBJ2-1|TRBV7-6
CASSKLQGEQFF
TGTGCCAGCAGCAAATTACAGGGGGAACAGTTCTTC
>-|-|TRBJ2-2|TRBV29-1
CSVDRPSGELFF
TGCAGCGTTGACAGGCCCAGCGGGGAGCTGTTTTTT
>-|-|TRBJ2-2|TRBV7-2
CASSFQWGGELFF
TGTGCCAGCAGCTTCCAGTGGGGGGGGGAGCTGTTTTTT
>-|-|TRBJ2-7|TRBV4-1
CASSQDQGHLPDF
TGCGCCAGCAGCCAAGATCAGGGGCACCTACCTGACTTC
>-|-|TRBJ2-5|TRBV13
CASSRTPTRSETQYF
TGTGCCAGCAGCCGAACCCCCACAAGGAGCGAGACCCAGTACTTC
>-|TRBD2|TRBJ2-1|TRBV7-3
CASSSRGGGNEQFF
TGTGCCAGCAGCTCCCGGGGGGGCGGTAATGAGCAGTTCTTC
>-|-|TRBJ1-1|TRBV5-1
CASSLEENTEAFF
TGCGCCAGCAGCTTGGAGGAGAACACTGAAGCTTTCTTT
>-|-|TRBJ2-3|TRBV4-2
CASSQENTQYF
TGTGCCAGCAGCCAAGAAAATACGCAGTATTTT
>once|-|TRBJ2-5|TRBV20-1
CSAREGLVRETQYF
TGCAGTGCTAGAGAAGGTTTGGTCAGAGAGACCCAGTACTTC
>once|-|TRBJ1-2|TRBV3-1
CASSPLQGGYTF
TGTGCCAGCAGCCCCCTGCAGGGAGGCTACACCTTC
>-|-|TRBJ2-5|TRBV4-1
CASSQDGTSPETQYF
TGCGCCAGCAGCCAAGATGGGACCTCGCCAGAGACCCAGTACTTC
>-|TRBD2|TRBJ2-4|TRBV3-1
CASSQDLPQRGVKNIQYF
TGTGCCAGCAGCCAAGATCTGCCACAGCGGGGGGTCAAAAACATTCAGTACTTC
>-|-|TRBJ2-2|TRBV20-1
CSARGVHTGELFF
TGCAGTGCTAGGGGGGTTCACACCGGGGAGCTGTTTTTT
>-|TRBD2|TRBJ2-3|TRBV29-1
CSVETGLAPGQYF
TGCAGCGTTGAAACCGGACTAGCTCCCGGGCAGTATTTT
>-|-|TRBJ2-2|TRBV4-2
CASSQDREARAGELFF
TGTGCCAGCAGCCAAGATAGGGAAGCCCGGGCCGGGGAGCTGTTTTTT
>-|-|TRBJ1-2|TRBV3-1
CASSQVEFYGYTF
TGTGCCAGCAGCCAAGTAGAGTTTTATGGCTACACCTTC
>-|TRBD2|TRBJ2-1|TRBV20-1
CSATGLAGSNEQFF
TGCAGTGCCACCGGACTAGCGGGAAGCAATGAGCAGTTCTTC
>-|-|TRBJ1-1|TRBV11-1
CASSLTLSRLNTEAFF
TGTGCCAGCAGCTTAACGTTAAGCAGGCTGAACACTGAAGCTTTCTTT
>-|-|TRBJ2-3|TRBV18
CASSPRMGGADTQYF
TGTGCCAGCTCACCAAGGATGGGAGGCGCAGATACGCAGTATTTT
>-|-|TRBJ2-3|TRBV3-1
CASSQARSTDTQYF
TGTGCCAGCAGCCAGGCGCGGTCCACAGATACGCAGTATTTT
>-|TRBD2|TRBJ2-3|TRBV25-1
CASRGERETDTQYF
TGTGCCAGCAGGGGGGAGCGGGAAACAGATACGCAGTATTTT
>-|-|TRBJ1-1|TRBV30
CAWSVRMPEAFF
TGTGCCTGGAGTGTACGGATGCCTGAAGCTTTCTTT
>-|-|TRBJ2-7|TRBV20-1
CSASGRVSYEQYF
TGCAGTGCTAGTGGAAGGGTCTCCTACGAGCAGTACTTC
>-|-|TRBJ2-3|TRBV30
CAWRGIGTDTQYF
TGTGCCTGGAGGGGGATCGGGACAGATACGCAGTATTTT
>-|TRBD1|TRBJ1-1|TRBV6-6
CASRSSDRGGTEAFF
TGTGCCAGCCGCAGTTCCGACAGGGGAGGCACTGAAGCTTTCTTT
>-|-|TRBJ1-2|TRBV20-1
CSASSPRRGGYTF
TGCAGTGCTAGTTCCCCCCGGAGGGGCGGCTACACCTTC
>-|-|TRBJ2-7|TRBV27
CASSSQAGRDEQYF
TGTGCCAGCAGTTCACAGGCAGGAAGGGACGAGCAGTACTTC
>-|-|TRBJ2-3|TRBV19
CASNGQFTGDTQYF
TGTGCCAGTAATGGACAGTTCACGGGGGATACGCAGTATTTT
>-|-|TRBJ1-5|TRBV20-1
CSARDGGGNQPQHF
TGCAGTGCTAGAGATGGAGGGGGCAATCAGCCCCAGCATTTT
>-|-|TRBJ2-1|TRBV15
CATSSIVGQFF
TGTGCCACCAGCTCTATCGTGGGACAGTTCTTC